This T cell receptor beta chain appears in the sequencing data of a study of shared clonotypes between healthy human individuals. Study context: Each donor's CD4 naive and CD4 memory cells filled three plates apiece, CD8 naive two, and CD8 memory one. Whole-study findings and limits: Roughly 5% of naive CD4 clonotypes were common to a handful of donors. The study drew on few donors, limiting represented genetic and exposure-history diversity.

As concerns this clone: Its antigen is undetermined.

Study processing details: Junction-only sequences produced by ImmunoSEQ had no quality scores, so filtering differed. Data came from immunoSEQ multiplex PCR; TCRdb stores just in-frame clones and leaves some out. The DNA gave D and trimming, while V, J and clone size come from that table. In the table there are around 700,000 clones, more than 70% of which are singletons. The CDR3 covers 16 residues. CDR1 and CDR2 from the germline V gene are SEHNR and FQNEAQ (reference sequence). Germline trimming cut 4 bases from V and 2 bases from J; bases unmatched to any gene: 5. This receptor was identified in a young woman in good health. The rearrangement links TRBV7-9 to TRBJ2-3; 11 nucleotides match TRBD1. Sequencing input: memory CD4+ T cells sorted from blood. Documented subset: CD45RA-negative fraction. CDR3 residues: CASSYGTGGDTDTQYF. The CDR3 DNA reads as TGTGCCAGCAGCTACGGGACAGGGGGTGACACAGATACGCAGTATTTT. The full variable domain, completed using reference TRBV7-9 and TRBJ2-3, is DTGVSQNPRHKITKRGQNVTFRCDPISEHNRLYWYRQTLGQGPEFLTYFQNEAQLEKSRLLSDRFSAERPKGSFSTLEIQRTEQGDSAMYLCASSYGTGGDTDTQYFGPGTRLTVL.